This T cell receptor beta chain comes out of a study of regulatory T cells in long-lasting Graves disease (dated by TCRdb to the early 2020s). For the study in its entirety: Patients with newly diagnosed Graves' disease had been on antithyroid drugs for under 3 months. The study took place in China and was registered as a clinical trial. Peripheral blood TCR sequencing and RNA sequencing compared persistent Graves' disease patients with newly diagnosed Graves' disease patients. A total of around 35 samples were covered by TCR sequencing, comprising around 13 persistent and around 20 newly diagnosed Graves' disease patients. What the work shows at the level of the full study, not this receptor alone: Patients with persistent disease shared more public clonotypes (approximately 2,500) than newly diagnosed patients did (around 980). Sequencing and analysis were limited to the TCR beta chain. The small sample size was acknowledged by the authors as a limitation that may reduce accuracy. Only peripheral blood was studied, because thyroid tissue, the primary lesion, was inaccessible. Compared with newly diagnosed patients, persistent Graves' disease patients had lower TCR Shannon entropy and fewer highly expanded clones, which suggests clonal expansion. Persistent disease showed preferential use of TRBV28, TRBJ1-2 and TRBJ2-5, whereas newly diagnosed disease favored TRBV20-1 and TRBJ2-1.

Comment on this clonotype: Its specific antigen is unknown. One end of the junction varies from germline; a read error may be responsible.

Taken from the germline V gene, the CDR1 and CDR2 loops are SQVTM and ANQGSEA. From cysteine to phenylalanine, the CDR3 is 14 amino acids long. CDR3 DNA only is kept here, 42 bases in frame from base 1. In light of the paper, this sample's time point label describes: newly diagnosed GD, antithyroid drugs for less than 3 months. For both TCR sequencing and RNA sequencing, RNA was extracted from PBMCs using TRIzol. The diagnosis of Graves' disease followed American Thyroid Association guidelines. The patients came from an endocrinology department in Xi'an, China. Each patient gave approximately 8.8 milliliters of peripheral blood, collected in an EDTA anticoagulant tube. Ficoll Paque Plus density gradient separation was used to isolate PBMCs, and no further T cell sorting was performed. RNA quality was checked with an Agilent 2100 Bioanalyzer and agarose gel, and concentration with a NanoDrop 2000. The library was made by multiplex PCR. The instrument was an Illumina HiSeq 4000. TCR beta libraries were built with iRepertoire HTBI primers and Arm-PCR amplification of CDR3 regions. PCR products were gel purified before sequencing. In the original analysis: Gene usage analysis of CDR3 amino acid clonotypes used the 60 to 75 TRBV and about 14 TRBJ segments found across samples. COPE and FqMerger were used to merge filtered high-quality paired reads into contigs. BLAST was used to align contigs to IMGT TRBV, TRBD and TRBJ reference genes, and CDR3 was defined according to IMGT. Highly expanded clones were defined as clonotypes with a frequency above 0.1%. Repertoire diversity was measured by Shannon entropy, and V-J evenness by the Gini coefficient. Clonotypes shared by more than one individual were considered public. TCRdb trimmed the raw reads at Q25, called clones with MiXCR and kept productive beta chains. Identical CDR3 protein sequences are pooled into one entry, listed with their most common genes and DNA. Clone size and V and J calls follow TCRdb, not the original study. The sample has some 220,000 distinct CDR3 sequences on record, roughly 20% of them singletons. Clones ranked in the top ten supply roughly 10% of the sample.

The same sample was also studied in work on T cells in Graves' hyperthyroidism and ophthalmopathy. Looking at the second paper: Stable Graves' hyperthyroidism was defined as no progression to ophthalmopathy during 18 months of follow-up. Hyperthyroidism patients were newly diagnosed, with disease duration under 2 months, and aged 18 to 65 years. Patients with uncontrolled infections, other autoimmune diseases, pregnancy or lactation were excluded. Diagnoses were established on the basis of clinical symptoms, serum thyroxine and TRAb, thyroid ultrasound, and orbital computed tomography. For the first round of RT-PCR on the TCR CDR3, the HTBI primer set was used together with the Qiagen OneStep RT-PCR kit. Most expanded thyroid clonotypes (frequency above 0.001) were also detected in blood, suggesting blood repertoires may reflect thyroid immune responses. A 13 V-J signature model separated ophthalmopathy from stable hyperthyroidism, with nearly 90% sensitivity and 81% to 83% specificity in cross-validation and 80%/75% in testing. During validation, the model predicted progression to ophthalmopathy a median of around 7 months ahead of onset, with around 71% sensitivity and 72.22% specificity. TCR V-J signatures able to tell the groups apart were searched for in a discovery cohort of more than 90 patients, of whom approximately 40 had Graves' ophthalmopathy and roughly 57 had stable Graves' hyperthyroidism. An independent validation cohort of under 20 hyperthyroidism patients and approximately 17 patients who later progressed to ophthalmopathy tested prospective prediction of ophthalmopathy. The approximately 98 discovery patients were randomly divided into training and test sets at a 7:3 ratio. The study also compared thyroid tissue and blood T-cell repertoires from over 5 Graves' hyperthyroidism patients. Once sampling was done, hyperthyroidism patients were given methimazole at a starting dose of 30 mg daily, whereas ophthalmopathy patients were given high-dose intravenous methylprednisolone. A second multiplex PCR round built the libraries, followed by size selection and purification. Libraries were sequenced paired-end with 100 bp reads on an Illumina HiSeq2000. SOAPnuke was used to process the raw data, removing reads that contained adapters or uncalled bases, had a mean Phred below 15, or lacked an exact match to the constant primer or identifier. High-quality paired reads were merged with COPE v1.2.5, and unique nucleotide sequences were defined as clonotypes. MiTCR v1.1 was used to align clonotypes to the IMGT TRBV, TRBD and TRBJ reference segments. The analysis included only V-J combinations with a frequency above 0.0001, which together covered around 99% of the repertoires. A TCS score was defined as the ratio of F50 (clonal expansion) to E x V (chaos), with BLOSUM62-based TCRdist applied between CDR3 peptides within each V-J. Welch's t-statistics and random forest reduced some 510 V-J features to roughly 13, which were used in a naive Bayes classifier (R e1071). Sample size was not statistically predetermined, and investigators were not blinded to group allocation. According to the paper, TCR Vbeta CDR3 sequencing was carried out on about 140 peripheral blood samples, which came from over 40 ophthalmopathy, under 85 hyperthyroidism and about 17 progressor patients.

The chain joins TRBV29-1 to TRBJ2-7; a tentative D call is TRBD2 (5 bases match). The specimen comprised peripheral blood mononuclear cells (PBMCs), sampled at new diagnosis, from a patient treated with antithyroid drugs. The clonotype was recovered from a woman between 25 and 40 years old with Graves disease. Donor details come from another sample of the same person, matched by shared clones. CDR3 protein: CSVEAPGSFYEQYF. In nucleotides, the sequence is TGCAGCGTGGAAGCACCGGGATCGTTTTACGAGCAGTACTTC.